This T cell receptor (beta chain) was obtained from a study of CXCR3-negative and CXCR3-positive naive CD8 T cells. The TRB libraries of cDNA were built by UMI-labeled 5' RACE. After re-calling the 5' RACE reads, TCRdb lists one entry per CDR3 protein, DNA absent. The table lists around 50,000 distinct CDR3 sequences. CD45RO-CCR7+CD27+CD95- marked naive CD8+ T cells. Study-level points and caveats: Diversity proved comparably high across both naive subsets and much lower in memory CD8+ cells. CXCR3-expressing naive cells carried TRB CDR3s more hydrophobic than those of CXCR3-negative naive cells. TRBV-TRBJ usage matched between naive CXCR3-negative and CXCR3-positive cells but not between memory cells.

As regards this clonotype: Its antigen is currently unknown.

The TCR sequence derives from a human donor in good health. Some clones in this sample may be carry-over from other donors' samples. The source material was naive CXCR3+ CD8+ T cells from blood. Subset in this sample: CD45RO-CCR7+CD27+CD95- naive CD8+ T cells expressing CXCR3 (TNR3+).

The CDR3 protein is CASSYSPGQIANYGYTF. The gene calls are TRBV6-5 and TRBJ1-2; the TCRdb D gene call, TRBD1, has no DNA to confirm it. This CDR3 is 17 amino acids long. Germline CDR1 reads MNHEY; CDR2 reads SVGAGI.